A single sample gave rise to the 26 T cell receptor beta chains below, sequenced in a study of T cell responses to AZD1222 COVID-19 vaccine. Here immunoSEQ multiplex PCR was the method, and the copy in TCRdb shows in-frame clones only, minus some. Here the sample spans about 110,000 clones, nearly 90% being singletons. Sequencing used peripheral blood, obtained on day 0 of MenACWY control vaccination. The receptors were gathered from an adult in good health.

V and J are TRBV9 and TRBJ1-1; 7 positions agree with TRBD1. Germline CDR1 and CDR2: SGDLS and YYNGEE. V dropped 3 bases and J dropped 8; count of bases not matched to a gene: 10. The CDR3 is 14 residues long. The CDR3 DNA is TGTGCCAGCAGCGCAGGGACAGCCTCACTGGAAGCTTTCTTT. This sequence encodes CASSAGTASLEAFF. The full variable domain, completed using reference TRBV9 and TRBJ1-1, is DSGVTQTPKHLITATGQRVTLRCSPRSGDLSVYWYQQSLDQGLQFLIQYYNGEERAKGNILERFSAQQFPDLHSELNLSSLELGDSALYFCASSAGTASLEAFFGQGTRLTVV.

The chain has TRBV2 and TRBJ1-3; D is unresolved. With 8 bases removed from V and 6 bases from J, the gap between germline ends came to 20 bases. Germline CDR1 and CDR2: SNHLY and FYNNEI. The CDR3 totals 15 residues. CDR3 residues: CASRSASVRSNTIYF. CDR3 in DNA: TGTGCCAGCCGCTCTGCTTCCGTCCGGTCAAACACCATATATTTT.

CDR3 protein: CASTPGGLYNEQFF. The CDR3 nucleotides read TGTGCCAGCACCCCGGGAGGACTTTACAATGAGCAGTTCTTC. The V and J genes are TRBV28 and TRBJ2-1; 7 bases are a match to TRBD2. The length of the CDR3 is 14 residues. Trimming cost V 7 bases and J 4 bases; bases outside gene matches: 7. CDR1 is MDHEN and CDR2 is SYDVKM in the germline V gene.

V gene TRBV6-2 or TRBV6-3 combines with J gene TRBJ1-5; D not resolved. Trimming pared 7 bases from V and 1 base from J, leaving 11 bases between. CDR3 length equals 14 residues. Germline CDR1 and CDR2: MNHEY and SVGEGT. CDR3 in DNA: TGTGCCAGCACCCCCCAGGACAGCAATCAGCCCCAGCATTTT. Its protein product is CASTPQDSNQPQHF.

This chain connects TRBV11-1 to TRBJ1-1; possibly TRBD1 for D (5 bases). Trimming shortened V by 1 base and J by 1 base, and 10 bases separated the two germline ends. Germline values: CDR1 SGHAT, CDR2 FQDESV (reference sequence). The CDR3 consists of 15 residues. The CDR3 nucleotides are TGTGCCAGCAGCTTAGGGATAGGGGCGAACACTGAAGCTTTCTTT. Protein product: CASSLGIGANTEAFF.

The CDR3 here is CASSYGAQYEQYF. For the CDR3, the DNA is TGTGCCAGCAGTTACGGTGCCCAATACGAGCAGTACTTC. The V and J genes are TRBV6-5 and TRBJ2-7; D uncertain. Germline lookup yields CDR1 MNHEY and CDR2 SVGAGI. Trimming stripped 2 bases from V and 4 bases from J, with 9 bases between. This CDR3 has 13 residues.

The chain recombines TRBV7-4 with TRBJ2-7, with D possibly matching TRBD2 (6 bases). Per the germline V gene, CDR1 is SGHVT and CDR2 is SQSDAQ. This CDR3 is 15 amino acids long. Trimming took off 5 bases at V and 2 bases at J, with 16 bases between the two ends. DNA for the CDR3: TGTGCCAGCAGCCCCCCCGGGACTTGCACCTACGAGCAGTACTTC. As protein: CASSPPGTCTYEQYF.

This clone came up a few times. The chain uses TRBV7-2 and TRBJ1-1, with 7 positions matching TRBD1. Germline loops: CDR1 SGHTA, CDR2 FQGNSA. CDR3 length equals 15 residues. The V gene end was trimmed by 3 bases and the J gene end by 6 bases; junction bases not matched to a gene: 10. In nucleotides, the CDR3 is TGTGCCAGCAGCTTGTGGAACAGGGGAGCGGCTGAAGCTTTCTTT. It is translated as CASSLWNRGAAEAFF. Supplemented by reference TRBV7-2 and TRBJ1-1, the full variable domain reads GAGVSQSPSNKVTEKGKDVELRCDPISGHTALYWYRQSLGQGLEFLIYFQGNSAPDKSGLPSDRFSAERTGGSVSTLTIQRTQQEDSAVYLCASSLWNRGAAEAFFGQGTRLTVV.

CDR3 region: CATSDGRGPYEQYF. The CDR3 DNA follows: TGTGCCACCAGTGATGGCAGGGGGCCTTACGAGCAGTACTTC. This rearrangement joins TRBV24-1 to TRBJ2-7, with 8 bases fitting TRBD1. V shed 3 bases, J shed 4 bases, and the junction held 4 bases outside the gene matches. The CDR3 covers 14 residues. Germline V CDR1 and CDR2: KGHDR, SFDVKD.

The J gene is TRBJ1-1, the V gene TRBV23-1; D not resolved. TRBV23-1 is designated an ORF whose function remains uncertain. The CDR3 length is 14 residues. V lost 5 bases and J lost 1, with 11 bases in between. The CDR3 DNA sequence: TGCGCCAGCAGTATTAGGACTGAGAACACTGAAGCTTTCTTT. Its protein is CASSIRTENTEAFF.

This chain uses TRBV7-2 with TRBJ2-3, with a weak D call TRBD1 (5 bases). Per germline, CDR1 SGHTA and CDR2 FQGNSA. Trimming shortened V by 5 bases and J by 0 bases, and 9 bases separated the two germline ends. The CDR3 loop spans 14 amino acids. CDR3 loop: CASSQQVSTDTQYF. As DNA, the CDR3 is TGTGCCAGCAGCCAACAGGTTAGCACAGATACGCAGTATTTT.

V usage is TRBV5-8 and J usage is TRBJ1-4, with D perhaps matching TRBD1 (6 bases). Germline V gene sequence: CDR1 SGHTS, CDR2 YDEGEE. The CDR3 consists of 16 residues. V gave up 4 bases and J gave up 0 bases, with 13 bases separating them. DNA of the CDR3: TGTGCCAGCAGCGGTGGACAGTATGCAACTAATGAAAAACTGTTTTTT. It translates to CASSGGQYATNEKLFF.

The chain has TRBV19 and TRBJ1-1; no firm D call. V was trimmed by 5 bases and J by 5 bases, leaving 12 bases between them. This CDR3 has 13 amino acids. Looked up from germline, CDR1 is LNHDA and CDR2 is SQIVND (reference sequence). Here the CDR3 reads CASSLTPWTEAFF. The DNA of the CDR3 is TGTGCCAGTAGTTTGACCCCTTGGACTGAAGCTTTCTTT.

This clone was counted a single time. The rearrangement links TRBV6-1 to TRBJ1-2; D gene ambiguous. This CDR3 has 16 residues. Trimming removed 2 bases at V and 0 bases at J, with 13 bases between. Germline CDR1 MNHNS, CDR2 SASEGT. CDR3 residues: CASSEWTGTSNYGYTF. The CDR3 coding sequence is TGTGCCAGCAGTGAATGGACGGGAACCTCTAACTATGGCTACACCTTC.

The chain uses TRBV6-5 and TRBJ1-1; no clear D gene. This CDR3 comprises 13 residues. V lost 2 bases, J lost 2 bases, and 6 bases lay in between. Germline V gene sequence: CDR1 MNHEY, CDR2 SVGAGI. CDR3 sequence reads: CASSYDGNTEAFF. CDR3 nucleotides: TGTGCCAGCAGTTACGATGGAAACACTGAAGCTTTCTTT.

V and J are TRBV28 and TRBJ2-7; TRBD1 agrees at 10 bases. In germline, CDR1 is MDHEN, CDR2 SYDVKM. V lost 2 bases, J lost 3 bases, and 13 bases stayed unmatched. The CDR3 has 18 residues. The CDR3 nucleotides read TGTGCCAGCAGTTTACGGTTGGGACAGGGGATAGGCGTCTACGAGCAGTACTTC. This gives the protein CASSLRLGQGIGVYEQYF.

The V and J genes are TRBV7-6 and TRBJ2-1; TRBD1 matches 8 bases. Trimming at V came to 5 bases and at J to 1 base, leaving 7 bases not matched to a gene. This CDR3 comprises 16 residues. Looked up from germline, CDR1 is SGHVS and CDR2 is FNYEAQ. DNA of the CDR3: TGTGCCAGCAGCCTCGAGACAGGGGCTTCCTACAATGAGCAGTTCTTC. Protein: CASSLETGASYNEQFF.

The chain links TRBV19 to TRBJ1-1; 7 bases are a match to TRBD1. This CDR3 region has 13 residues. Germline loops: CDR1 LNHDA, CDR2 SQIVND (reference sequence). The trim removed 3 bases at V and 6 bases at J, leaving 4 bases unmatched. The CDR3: CASSMHRGPEAFF. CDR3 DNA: TGTGCCAGTAGTATGCACAGGGGCCCTGAAGCTTTCTTT. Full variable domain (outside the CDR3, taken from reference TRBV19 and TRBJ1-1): DGGITQSPKYLFRKEGQNVTLSCEQNLNHDAMYWYRQDPGQGLRLIYYSQIVNDFQKGDIAEGYSVSREKKESFPLTVTSAQKNPTAFYLCASSMHRGPEAFFGQGTRLTVV.

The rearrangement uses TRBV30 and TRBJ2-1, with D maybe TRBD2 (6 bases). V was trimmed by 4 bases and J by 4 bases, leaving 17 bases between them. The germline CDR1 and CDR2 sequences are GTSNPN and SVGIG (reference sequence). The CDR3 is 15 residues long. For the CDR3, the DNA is TGTGCCTGGAATGGAGGGTTTGTGTTTTACAATGAGCAGTTCTTC. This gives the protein CAWNGGFVFYNEQFF.

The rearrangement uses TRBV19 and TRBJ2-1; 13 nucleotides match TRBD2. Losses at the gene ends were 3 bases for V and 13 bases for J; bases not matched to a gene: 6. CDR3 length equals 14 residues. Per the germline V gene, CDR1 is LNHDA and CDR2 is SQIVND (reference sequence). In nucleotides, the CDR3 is TGTGCCAGTAGTATGGCAGGACTAGCGGGAGATCAGTTCTTC. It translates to CASSMAGLAGDQFF.

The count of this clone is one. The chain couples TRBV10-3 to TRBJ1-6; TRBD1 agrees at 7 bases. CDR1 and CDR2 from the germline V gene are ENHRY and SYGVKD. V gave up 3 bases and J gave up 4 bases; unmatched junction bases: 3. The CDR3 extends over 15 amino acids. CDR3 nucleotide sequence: TGTGCCATCAGTGAAGGGGACAGTTATAATTCACCCCTCCACTTT. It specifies CAISEGDSYNSPLHF.

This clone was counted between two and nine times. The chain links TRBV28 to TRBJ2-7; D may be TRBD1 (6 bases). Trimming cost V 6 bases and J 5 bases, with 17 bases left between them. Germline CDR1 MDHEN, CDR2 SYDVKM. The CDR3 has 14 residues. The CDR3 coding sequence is TGTGCCAGCAGAACCGCTGTAGGGGGAAACGAGCAGTACTTC. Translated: CASRTAVGGNEQYF.

The CDR3 sequence: CASSPGERETQYF. The CDR3 DNA follows: TGTGCCAGCAGCCCAGGGGAACGGGAGACCCAGTACTTC. The J gene is TRBJ2-5, the V gene TRBV7-2; D may be TRBD1 (6 bases). The CDR3 has 13 residues. V lost 5 bases and J 5 bases, leaving 12 bases between the germline ends. Per the germline V gene, CDR1 is SGHTA and CDR2 is FQGNSA.

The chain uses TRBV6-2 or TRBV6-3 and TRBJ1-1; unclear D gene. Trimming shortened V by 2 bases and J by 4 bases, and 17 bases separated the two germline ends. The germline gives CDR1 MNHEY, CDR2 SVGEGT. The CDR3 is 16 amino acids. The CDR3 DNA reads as TGTGCCAGCAGTTACACCGGGCCTACCCTGGGCACTGAAGCTTTCTTT. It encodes CASSYTGPTLGTEAFF.

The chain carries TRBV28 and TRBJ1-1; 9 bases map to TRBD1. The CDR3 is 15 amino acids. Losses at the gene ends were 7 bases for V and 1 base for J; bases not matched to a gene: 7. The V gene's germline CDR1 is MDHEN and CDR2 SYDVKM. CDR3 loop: CASTKLDRGNTEAFF. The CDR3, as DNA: TGTGCCAGCACCAAGCTGGACAGGGGGAACACTGAAGCTTTCTTT.

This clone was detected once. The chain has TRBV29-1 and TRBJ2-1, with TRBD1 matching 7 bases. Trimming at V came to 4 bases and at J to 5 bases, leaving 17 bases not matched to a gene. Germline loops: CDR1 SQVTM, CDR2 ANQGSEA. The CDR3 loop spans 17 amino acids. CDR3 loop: CSVGNIVEDRRDNEQFF. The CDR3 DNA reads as TGCAGCGTTGGGAATATTGTGGAGGACAGGAGAGACAATGAGCAGTTCTTC.